The 26 T cell receptor beta chains given below trace back to one sample, sequenced in a study of T-cell reconstitution after alpha-beta-depleted transplantation in children. Unique molecular identifiers were used to barcode this TCRbeta library. TCRdb recomputed calls from the PCR reads with MiXCR, one row per CDR3 protein. The profile shows 600,000 to 700,000 distinct CDR3 sequences, roughly 17% of them singletons. The sequencing used PBMCs from the stem cell graft donor, collected from the stem cell graft. The source of these receptors is a human donor who donated a stem cell graft to a child with acute myeloid leukemia.

The sample holds a few counts of this clonotype. V gene TRBV7-2 combines with J gene TRBJ1-2; D perhaps matches TRBD1 (6 bases). Trimming shortened V by 1 base and J by 4 bases, and 10 bases separated the two germline ends. Germline-derived CDR1 and CDR2 are SGHTA and FQGNSA. The CDR3 has 14 amino acids. The CDR3 loop reads CASSLGRGLYGYTF. The CDR3 region has the DNA TGTGCCAGCAGCTTAGGCAGGGGCCTCTATGGCTACACCTTC.

The sample holds many counts of this clonotype. The chain has TRBV20-1 and TRBJ1-2; the D gene is possibly TRBD1 (6 bases). V lost 1 base and J lost 6, with 18 bases in between. The CDR3 is 15 residues long. Germline-derived CDR1 and CDR2 are DFQATT and SNEGSKA (reference sequence). DNA for the CDR3: TGCAGTGCTAGAGGACGGCGAGGGGGGATCGATGGCTACACCTTC. This codes for CSARGRRGGIDGYTF.

This clonotype has a count of ten or more. The CDR3, as DNA: TGTGCCAGCAGTTACGCAGGGGGCAATCAGCCCCAGCATTTT. This translates into CASSYAGGNQPQHF. The chain uses TRBV6-5 and TRBJ1-5, with D possibly matching TRBD1 (6 bases). The CDR3 contains 14 residues. Trimming took 2 bases from V and 2 from J, leaving 7 bases between them. CDR1 MNHEY and CDR2 SVGAGI come from the germline V gene.

Many counts were recorded for this clonotype. This chain connects TRBV20-1 to TRBJ1-5, with 7 bases that match TRBD1. This CDR3 region has 18 residues. CDR1 and CDR2 from the germline V gene are DFQATT and SNEGSKA (reference sequence). The ends lost 0 bases at V and 3 bases at J; junction bases unmatched: 14. CDR3 DNA: TGCAGTGCTAGAGATAGGGGGCTTAAGACAGACGTCAATCAGCCCCAGCATTTT. It is translated as CSARDRGLKTDVNQPQHF.

This clonotype was recorded at least ten times. J is TRBJ2-3 and V is TRBV20-1; a possible D gene is TRBD1 (6 bases). This CDR3 comprises 13 residues. Germline CDR1 reads DFQATT; CDR2 reads SNEGSKA (reference sequence). The V end lost 4 bases, the J end lost 6 bases, and 14 bases lay between the germline ends. CDR3 in amino acids: CSATGDSRDTQYF. The CDR3 nucleotides read TGCAGTGCTACAGGGGATTCGAGGGATACGCAGTATTTT.

This clonotype was seen repeatedly, ten times or more. J is TRBJ1-2 and V is TRBV27, with 8 bases lining up with TRBD1. CDR3 size: 14 residues. Trimming removed 6 bases from V and 2 bases from J; junction bases left unmatched: 5. Per the germline V gene, CDR1 is MNHEY and CDR2 is SMNVEV (reference sequence). The DNA of the CDR3 is TGTGCCAGCAGCACGACAGGGGCCAACTATGGCTACACCTTC. The encoded protein is CASSTTGANYGYTF.

This clonotype was seen only a few times. The chain couples TRBV3-1 to TRBJ1-6, with D possibly matching TRBD1 (5 bases). The germline CDR1 and CDR2 sequences are LGHDT and YNNKEL (reference sequence). The CDR3 sequence is 16 residues long. With 4 bases removed from V and 3 bases from J, the gap between germline ends came to 13 bases. DNA of the CDR3: TGTGCCAGCAGCCCTGGTGGGGACGGCTATAATTCACCCCTCCACTTT. Translation gives CASSPGGDGYNSPLHF.

This sequence joins TRBV5-1 and TRBJ1-5; D not certain. In germline, CDR1 is SGHRS, CDR2 YFSETQ. Trimming stripped 1 base from V and 5 bases from J, with 13 bases between. The CDR3 has 15 residues. CDR3 amino acids: CASSLMQIRYQPQHF. As DNA, the CDR3 is TGCGCCAGCAGCTTGATGCAGATTAGGTATCAGCCCCAGCATTTT.

The rearrangement joins TRBV20-1 to TRBJ1-2, with TRBD1 as a possible D gene (6 bases). CDR1 is DFQATT, CDR2 SNEGSKA, per germline (reference sequence). Trimming took off 3 bases at V and 1 base at J, with 12 bases between the two ends. There are 14 residues in the CDR3. The CDR3 nucleotides are TGCAGTGCTAGGGGGGGGGGGCTTAACTATGGCTACACCTTC. This translates into CSARGGGLNYGYTF.

This clonotype was found a few times. This chain joins TRBV20-1 and TRBJ2-3, with TRBD2 matching 8 bases. After removal of 3 bases from V and 0 bases from J, the junction contained 5 bases not matched to a gene. The CDR3 totals 15 residues. Germline values: CDR1 DFQATT, CDR2 SNEGSKA (reference sequence). The CDR3 DNA reads TGCAGTGCTAGGGGACTAGACACTAGCACAGATACGCAGTATTTT. Translated: CSARGLDTSTDTQYF.

The rearrangement links TRBV6-1 to TRBJ2-5; 12 bases are shared with TRBD2. The V and J ends lost 7 bases and 9 bases, in that order; junction bases with no gene match: 12. The CDR3 spans 15 residues. Germline lookup yields CDR1 MNHNS and CDR2 SASEGT. As DNA, the CDR3 is TGTGCCAGCACCCCGGGACTAGCGGGCCCCAGGGCCCAGTACTTC. Translated: CASTPGLAGPRAQYF.

This clonotype was picked up many times. The rearrangement joins TRBV20-1 to TRBJ2-1; 15 bases fit TRBD2. The CDR3 length is 19 residues. CDR1 and CDR2 from the germline V gene are DFQATT and SNEGSKA (reference sequence). With V trimmed by 0 bases and J by 6 bases, 12 bases remained unmatched. The CDR3 sequence is CSARDLVGLAGGSVNEQFF. The CDR3 region has the DNA TGCAGTGCTAGAGATCTCGTGGGACTAGCGGGGGGTAGCGTCAATGAGCAGTTCTTC.

This clonotype was seen a handful of times. The chain recombines TRBV6-1 with TRBJ1-5; unclear D gene. Germline V gene sequence: CDR1 MNHNS, CDR2 SASEGT. The CDR3 covers 13 residues. The ends were cut back, 9 bases at V and 1 base at J, with 10 bases in the middle. In DNA form, the CDR3 reads TGTGCCAGTGGCAGCCGAAGCAATCAGCCCCAGCATTTT. It is translated as CASGSRSNQPQHF.

This clonotype has ten or more counts. J is TRBJ2-3 and V is TRBV5-1; D is possibly TRBD2 (5 bases). Looked up from germline, CDR1 is SGHRS and CDR2 is YFSETQ. The CDR3 covers 17 residues. V was shortened by 4 bases and J by 2 bases, with 20 bases between the two germline ends. The CDR3 reads CASSNLAAVQITDTQYF. DNA for the CDR3: TGCGCCAGCAGCAATCTAGCTGCCGTCCAAATCACAGATACGCAGTATTTT.

The table lists this clonotype with a few counts. The chain joins TRBV20-1 to TRBJ2-5; D might be TRBD1 or TRBD2, each matching 7 bases. This CDR3 spans 14 amino acids. Germline V gene lookup returns CDR1 DFQATT and CDR2 SNEGSKA (reference sequence). Between the trimmed V and J ends, which lost 5 bases and 1 base, there was a span of 14 bases. CDR3 nucleotides: TGCAGTGCTGGAGCGGGACAGTCCCAAGAGACCCAGTACTTC. This translates into CSAGAGQSQETQYF.

In the case of this clonotype: A much larger clone sits a single nucleotide away, making a read error possible. V gene TRBV24-1 combines with J gene TRBJ1-5; possibly TRBD1 for D (5 bases). V dropped 4 bases and J dropped 2 bases, with 5 bases sitting between them. CDR1 is KGHDR and CDR2 is SFDVKD in the germline V gene. CDR3 length: 13 amino acids. CDR3 residues: CATSEGGNQPQHF. The DNA of the CDR3 is TGTGCCACCAGTGAGGGGGGCAATCAGCCCCAGCATTTT.

This chain links TRBV7-9 with TRBJ2-5; D ambiguous. This CDR3 region has 14 residues. In germline, CDR1 is SEHNR, CDR2 FQNEAQ (reference sequence). With 0 bases removed from V and 0 bases from J, the gap between germline ends came to 5 bases. This chain's CDR3 is CASSLASDQETQYF. Here the CDR3 DNA reads TGTGCCAGCAGCTTAGCGTCCGACCAAGAGACCCAGTACTTC.

At least ten counts were recorded for this clonotype. The rearrangement links TRBV6-5 to TRBJ2-2; D gene ambiguous. The CDR3 totals 16 residues. Germline V gene sequence: CDR1 MNHEY, CDR2 SVGAGI. The ends were cut back, 0 bases at V and 6 bases at J, with 14 bases in the middle. CDR3 sequence (DNA): TGTGCCAGCAGTTACTCCCGGGTTATGGTGCCCGGGGAGCTGTTTTTT. This gives the protein CASSYSRVMVPGELFF.

This clonotype was recorded many times. This rearrangement joins TRBV27 to TRBJ2-7; D may correspond to TRBD1 or TRBD2 (6 bases each). Germline CDR1 and CDR2: MNHEY and SMNVEV (reference sequence). Trimming took 9 bases from V and 3 from J, leaving 18 bases between them. The CDR3 is made up of 14 amino acids. CDR3 protein: CASAEGTGSYEQYF. The CDR3 coding sequence is TGTGCCAGTGCGGAGGGTACAGGGAGCTACGAGCAGTACTTC.

V gene TRBV5-1 combines with J gene TRBJ2-6; no clear D gene. CDR1 is SGHRS and CDR2 is YFSETQ in the germline V gene. The V gene lost 0 bases and the J gene lost 6 bases, with 10 bases spanning the gap. This CDR3 has 15 residues. In nucleotides, the CDR3 is TGCGCCAGCAGCTTGGAGCATTACGCGGCCAACGTCCTGACTTTC. It codes for CASSLEHYAANVLTF.

This clonotype was counted between two and nine times. The rearrangement links TRBV5-1 to TRBJ2-7; D not certain. Germline lookup yields CDR1 SGHRS and CDR2 YFSETQ. V lost 4 bases to trimming and J lost 4 bases, with 15 bases between them. There are 14 residues in the CDR3. CDR3: CASSPVGPSYEQYF. The CDR3 DNA sequence: TGCGCCAGCAGCCCGGTTGGGCCCTCGTACGAGCAGTACTTC.

Regarding this clonotype: A much larger clonotype is one base distant, so this may be a read error. The CDR3 does not close with the conserved phenylalanine or tryptophan, likely indicating a read error. The chain combines TRBV12-5 with TRBJ2-3; D call uncertain. Trimming took off 8 bases at V and 1 base at J, with 10 bases between the two ends. The CDR3 contains 13 residues. Germline V CDR1 and CDR2: LGHNT, FRNRAP. The CDR3 DNA reads TGTGCTAGTTCTTGGGCGGGCACAGATACGCAGTATTCT. This encodes CASSWAGTDTQYS.

The rearrangement uses TRBV4-3 and TRBJ2-1; no firm D call. Germline V gene data show CDR1 as LGHNA and CDR2 as YSLEER. V shed 0 bases and J shed 0 bases, with 9 bases lying between them. CDR3 length: 16 residues. CDR3 sequence (DNA): TGCGCCAGCAGCCAAGATCTAAGGGTCTCCTACAATGAGCAGTTCTTC. Translation: CASSQDLRVSYNEQFF.

As to this clonotype: This could be a read error, since a much larger clone is one nucleotide away. This chain links TRBV20-1 with TRBJ2-5; 10 nucleotides align to TRBD1. The CDR3 length is 14 residues. The germline V gene has CDR1 DFQATT and CDR2 SNEGSKA (reference sequence). V shed 6 bases and J 4 bases; nucleotides not matched to a gene: 8. Written as DNA, the CDR3 is TGCAGTGCACCCTCCCGGACAGGGGGAGAGACCCAGTACTTC. Its translation is CSAPSRTGGETQYF.

J is TRBJ1-6 and V is TRBV30; no reliable D call. V lost 5 bases, J lost 5 bases, and 7 bases lay in between. In germline, CDR1 is GTSNPN, CDR2 SVGIG (reference sequence). The CDR3 has 12 residues. Here the CDR3 reads CAWAGDNSPLHF. CDR3 DNA: TGTGCCTGGGCCGGGGATAATTCACCCCTCCACTTT.

This clonotype was detected many times. J is TRBJ1-5 and V is TRBV5-1; D gene ambiguous. The V gene's germline CDR1 is SGHRS and CDR2 YFSETQ. V was clipped by 7 bases and J by 8 bases, with 7 bases between them. The CDR3 contains 10 residues. The CDR3 spells CASDGEPQHF. The CDR3, as DNA: TGCGCCAGCGACGGAGAGCCCCAGCATTTT.